This TCR beta chain was observed in a study of blood T cell repertoires in COVID-19. Per the germline V gene, CDR1 is KGHSH and CDR2 is LQKENI. CDR3 length: 14 residues. The V gene end was trimmed by 4 bases and the J gene end by 8 bases; junction bases not matched to a gene: 7. As handled by the study authors: Counts of nucleated cells, estimated from reference gene primer amplification, were obtained. The table came from immunoSEQ multiplex PCR; TCRdb's copy has only in-frame clones and leaves some out. V, J and clone size are taken as reported in that table, and D and trimming were inferred from the DNA itself. The table records more than 120,000 clones, more than 75% of them present only once.

The sample consisted of peripheral blood. This chain connects TRBV18 to TRBJ1-4; 7 bases align to TRBD1. This sequence originates from a human donor with acute or convalescent COVID-19. The donor label of this sample is uncertain. CDR3 bases: TGTGCCAGCTCACGACAGGGCTCGGGGGAAAAACTGTTTTTT. It is translated as CASSRQGSGEKLFF.